These 23 T cell receptor beta chains share one sample of origin, sequenced in a study of T cell repertoires in cytomegalovirus infection (dated by TCRdb to the late 2010s). Sequencing used an Illumina HiSeq 1500. TCRdb's own reprocessing of the public reads used fastp at Q25 and MiXCR and kept productive beta chains. Each record represents a unique CDR3 protein, reported with the most common genes and DNA among its rows. Within this sample are some 350,000 distinct CDR3 sequences, with 29% of them counted one time only. The ten biggest clones cover around 19% of the sample. The sample's treatment or condition label, decoded: in vitro stimulation with specific CMV peptide epitopes to enrich CMV-specific T cells. No antigen is known for these receptors. Sequenced material: cultured PBMCs, taken from culture after CMV antigen stimulation. The receptors come from a human donor in good health (CMV status not recorded). Some clones in this sample may be carry-over from other donors' samples.

The chain joins TRBV6-8 to TRBJ1-2; D is unresolved. CDR1 and CDR2 (germline): MNHGY, SAAAGT. V lost 0 bases and J 2 bases, leaving 16 bases between the germline ends. The CDR3 consists of 17 residues. CDR3 amino acids: CASSYSYSPLRNYGYTF. The CDR3 coding sequence is TGTGCCAGCAGTTACTCGTATTCTCCCCTTAGGAACTATGGCTACACCTTC.

This clonotype showed up just a few times. This chain uses TRBV14 with TRBJ1-3; D uncertain. The CDR3 extends over 12 amino acids. Germline-derived CDR1 and CDR2 are SGHDN and FVKESK. The germline V and J ends were trimmed by 1 base and 8 bases, with 6 bases remaining between them. DNA of the CDR3: TGTGCCAGCAGCCAAGTTTTGGACACCATATATTTT. Protein sequence: CASSQVLDTIYF.

This clonotype was seen a few times. The chain links TRBV12-3 or TRBV12-4 to TRBJ1-1, with D maybe TRBD1 (5 bases). V was pared by 4 bases and J by 1 base, with 13 bases between. This CDR3 is 15 amino acids long. CDR3 DNA sequence: TGTGCCAGCAGTTCCAACCCCGGGGCGAACACTGAAGCTTTCTTT. Residues: CASSSNPGANTEAFF.

The rearrangement joins TRBV9 to TRBJ1-2; 7 bases map to TRBD1. CDR1 is SGDLS and CDR2 is YYNGEE in the germline V gene. The V segment lost 3 bases and the J segment 3 bases; nucleotides outside the gene matches: 14. The length of the CDR3 is 17 residues. The CDR3 reads CASSANSGQLKYYGYTF. In DNA form, the CDR3 reads TGTGCCAGCAGCGCGAACTCGGGACAGCTAAAGTACTATGGCTACACCTTC.

This clonotype turned up a few times. The chain joins TRBV12-3 or TRBV12-4 to TRBJ2-3, with D uncertain. The CDR3 runs to 14 residues. The germline V and J ends were trimmed by 7 bases and 0 bases, with 11 bases remaining between them. In DNA, the CDR3 is TGTGCCAGCACCCTGACTGCTAGCACAGATACGCAGTATTTT. The encoded protein is CASTLTASTDTQYF.

The rearrangement joins TRBV28 to TRBJ1-3; D gene ambiguous. V was pared by 6 bases and J by 0 bases, with 9 bases between. This CDR3 has 14 residues. Germline-derived CDR1 and CDR2 are MDHEN and SYDVKM. For the CDR3, the DNA is TGTGCCAGCAGCCCCGAAATCTCTGGAAACACCATATATTTT. Translating gives CASSPEISGNTIYF.

V is TRBV2 and J is TRBJ2-7; 8 nucleotides agree with TRBD2. Germline V gene sequence: CDR1 SNHLY, CDR2 FYNNEI. V gave up 7 bases and J gave up 4 bases; unmatched junction bases: 6. The CDR3 covers 13 residues. CDR3 residues: CASMWREEYEQYF. CDR3 sequence (DNA): TGTGCCAGCATGTGGCGGGAGGAATACGAGCAGTACTTC.

The V and J genes are TRBV6-6 and TRBJ1-3; D call uncertain. The CDR3 is 15 amino acids. Germline V lookup: CDR1 MNHNY, CDR2 SVGAGI (reference sequence). The V end lost 0 bases, the J end lost 1 base, and 7 bases lay between the germline ends. CDR3 in DNA: TGTGCCAGCAGTTACTCGCTAATGTCTGGAAACACCATATATTTT. The encoded protein is CASSYSLMSGNTIYF.

This chain uses TRBV25-1 with TRBJ2-1, with 9 positions matching TRBD2. The CDR3 length is 16 residues. Trimming at V came to 4 bases and at J to 0 bases, leaving 4 bases not matched to a gene. Looked up from germline, CDR1 is MGHDK and CDR2 is SYGVNS. The CDR3 reads CASSGLTSGSYNEQFF. In DNA form, the CDR3 reads TGTGCCAGCAGTGGCCTGACTAGCGGCTCCTACAATGAGCAGTTCTTC.

The CDR3 DNA is TGTGCCAGCAGCCGCACCCGGACAGCTGTCTACGAGCAGTACTTC. As protein: CASSRTRTAVYEQYF. This chain joins TRBV14 and TRBJ2-7; TRBD1 might be the D (6 bases). The CDR3 contains 15 residues. V was clipped by 4 bases and J by 3 bases, with 16 bases between them. Germline CDR1 and CDR2: SGHDN and FVKESK.

This clonotype was counted ten times or more. This rearrangement joins TRBV24-1 to TRBJ1-5; D uncertain. Germline V gene data show CDR1 as KGHDR and CDR2 as SFDVKD. The ends were cut back, 4 bases at V and 0 bases at J, with 15 bases in the middle. The CDR3 contains 17 residues. The DNA for the CDR3 is TGTGCCACCAGTGACCCTAAACGGGGTTTTAGCAATCAGCCCCAGCATTTT. Its translation is CATSDPKRGFSNQPQHF.

The rearrangement joins TRBV7-8 to TRBJ2-2; D not certain. Germline V gene sequence: CDR1 SGHVS, CDR2 FQNEAQ. This CDR3 is 14 amino acids long. V was cut by 2 bases and J by 4 bases, with 8 bases left in between. The CDR3 DNA reads as TGTGCCAGCAGCTTAATGAAACCCACCGGGGAGCTGTTTTTT. As protein: CASSLMKPTGELFF.

This clonotype has a handful of counts. The DNA for the CDR3 is TGTGCCAGCAGCTACACAGGGGGTGGAGATACGCAGTATTTT. Translating gives CASSYTGGGDTQYF. The chain uses TRBV7-3 and TRBJ2-3; 8 positions agree with TRBD1. Germline V gene sequence: CDR1 SGHTA, CDR2 FQGTGA. The CDR3 runs to 14 residues. With V trimmed by 4 bases and J by 5 bases, 5 bases remained unmatched.

The chain recombines TRBV5-3 with TRBJ1-5; 8 nucleotides line up with TRBD1. TRBV5-3 is an ORF, with its function uncertain. The CDR3 length is 14 residues. V was clipped by 8 bases and J by 1 base; unmatched bases: 5. The CDR3 loop is CASFGQGSNQPQHF. CDR3 coding DNA: TGTGCCAGCTTCGGACAGGGAAGCAATCAGCCCCAGCATTTT.

This chain joins TRBV5-8 and TRBJ2-1, with TRBD2 identical over 7 bases. The CDR3 runs to 14 residues. V lost 1 base to trimming and J lost 10 bases; unmatched junction nucleotides: 8. CDR1 is SGHTS and CDR2 is YDEGEE in the germline V gene. CDR3: CASSLLLLAIEQFF. In nucleotides, the CDR3 is TGTGCCAGCAGCTTGCTCCTACTAGCGATCGAGCAGTTCTTC.

The rearrangement joins TRBV20-1 to TRBJ2-3; D is possibly TRBD2 (5 bases). The CDR3 is made up of 13 amino acids. V was cut by 0 bases and J by 4 bases, with 8 bases left in between. Germline CDR1 and CDR2: DFQATT and SNEGSKA (reference sequence). DNA for the CDR3: TGCAGTGCTAGAGATTCGGGGTCAGATACGCAGTATTTT. The encoded protein is CSARDSGSDTQYF.

The V gene is TRBV5-6, the J gene TRBJ1-6; D is uncertain. The germline CDR1 and CDR2 sequences are SGHDT and YYEEEE. The CDR3 length is 16 residues. Trimming removed 3 bases from V and 0 bases from J, with 10 bases in between. Here the CDR3 DNA reads TGTGCCAGCAGCTACACCTGGAGCTCCTATAATTCACCCCTCCACTTT. It is translated as CASSYTWSSYNSPLHF.

V usage is TRBV10-3 and J usage is TRBJ1-1; D unclear. The V end was cut by 5 bases, the J end by 1 base, with 8 bases between. CDR1 and CDR2 (germline): ENHRY, SYGVKD. The CDR3 is made up of 13 amino acids. The CDR3 nucleotides are TGTGCCATCAGTACCGGGGAGAACACTGAAGCTTTCTTT. Its translation: CAISTGENTEAFF.

The genes are TRBV6-1 and TRBJ2-1, with a possible D match to TRBD2 (6 bases). Per the germline V gene, CDR1 is MNHNS and CDR2 is SASEGT. V was cut by 7 bases and J by 4 bases, with 14 bases left in between. This CDR3 contains 14 residues. CDR3 coding DNA: TGTGCCAGCACTGGTAGCGGAACTTACAATGAGCAGTTCTTC. It encodes CASTGSGTYNEQFF.

The genes are TRBV7-8 and TRBJ1-6, with D unresolved. Germline values: CDR1 SGHVS, CDR2 FQNEAQ. The CDR3 is made up of 16 amino acids. V lost 1 base to trimming and J lost 6 bases, with 13 bases between them. CDR3 coding DNA: TGTGCCAGCAGCTTAGGGGAACCTTCCCCTAATTCACCCCTCCACTTT. Encoded protein: CASSLGEPSPNSPLHF.

This clonotype turned up a few times. The chain recombines TRBV6-5 with TRBJ1-1, with D unclear. V lost 6 bases and J 1 base, leaving 18 bases between the germline ends. The germline gives CDR1 MNHEY, CDR2 SVGAGI. The CDR3 is made up of 16 amino acids. CDR3 loop: CASSPPEGLRNTEAFF. The DNA of the CDR3 is TGTGCCAGCAGCCCTCCGGAAGGGTTGAGGAACACTGAAGCTTTCTTT.

This clonotype was counted between two and nine times. The chain uses TRBV7-2 and TRBJ2-7; D is ambiguous. The ends were cut back, 5 bases at V and 3 bases at J, with 14 bases in the middle. This CDR3 has 14 residues. From germline, CDR1 is SGHTA and CDR2 FQGNSA. CDR3 loop: CASSVQFMGYEQYF. Here the CDR3 DNA reads TGTGCCAGCAGCGTACAGTTTATGGGCTACGAGCAGTACTTC. The full variable domain, its missing parts supplied by reference TRBV7-2 and TRBJ2-7, is GAGVSQSPSNKVTEKGKDVELRCDPISGHTALYWYRQSLGQGLEFLIYFQGNSAPDKSGLPSDRFSAERTGGSVSTLTIQRTQQEDSAVYLCASSVQFMGYEQYFGPGTRLTVT.

This clonotype was seen at least ten times. The chain couples TRBV11-1 to TRBJ2-1, with a possible D match to TRBD2 (6 bases). The CDR3 is 13 residues long. V lost 5 bases and J lost 7, with 12 bases in between. Germline CDR1 reads SGHAT; CDR2 reads FQDESV (reference sequence). DNA for the CDR3: TGTGCCAGCAGCCTCAGTGGGAGGAATGAGCAGTTCTTC. Its translation is CASSLSGRNEQFF. The whole variable domain, filled in from reference TRBV11-1 and TRBJ2-1, reads EAEVAQSPRYKITEKSQAVAFWCDPISGHATLYWYRQILGQGPELLVQFQDESVVDDSQLPKDRFSAERLKGVDSTLKIQPAELGDSAMYLCASSLSGRNEQFFGPGTRLTVL.